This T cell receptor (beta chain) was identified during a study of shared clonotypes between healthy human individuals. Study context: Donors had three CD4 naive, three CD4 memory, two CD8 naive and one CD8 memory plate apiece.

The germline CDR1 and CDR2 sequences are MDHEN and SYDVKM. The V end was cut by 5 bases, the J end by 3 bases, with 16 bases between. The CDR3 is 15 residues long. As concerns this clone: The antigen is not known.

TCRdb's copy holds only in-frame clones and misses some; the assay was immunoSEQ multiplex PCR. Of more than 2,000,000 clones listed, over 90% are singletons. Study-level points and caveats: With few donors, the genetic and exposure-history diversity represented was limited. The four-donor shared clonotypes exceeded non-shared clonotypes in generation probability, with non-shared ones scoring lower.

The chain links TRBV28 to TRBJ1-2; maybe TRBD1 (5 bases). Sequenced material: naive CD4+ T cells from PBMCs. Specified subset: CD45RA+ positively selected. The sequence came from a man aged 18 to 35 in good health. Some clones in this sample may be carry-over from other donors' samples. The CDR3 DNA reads TGTGCCAGCAGTCTCGGGGCCAGGGACTACTATGGCTACACCTTC. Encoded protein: CASSLGARDYYGYTF.